This T cell receptor beta chain came from a study of blood T cell repertoires in COVID-19. The wider study: Researchers got acute and convalescent COVID-19 samples from the United States, Italy and Spain. Sources were T cells, B-cell-depleted T cells, or PBMCs; the material itself was cDNA or gDNA.

TCRdb's table, derived via immunoSEQ multiplex PCR, lists solely in-frame clones and lacks some. The sample records 200,000 to 300,000 clones, 70% to 90% being singletons. Trimming pared 5 bases from V and 8 bases from J, leaving 21 bases between. CDR3 length equals 15 residues. CDR1 and CDR2 (germline): MNHEY, SMNVEV (reference sequence). What was sequenced was peripheral blood. The rearrangement links TRBV27 to TRBJ1-2; a possible D gene is TRBD1 (6 bases). This sequence was found in a woman in her thirties or forties with acute or convalescent COVID-19. The DNA for the CDR3 is TGTGCCAGCAGTCTGTCTTCAGGGGCCGGTCGAGGCTACACCTTC. As protein: CASSLSSGAGRGYTF.